This TCR beta chain was obtained from a study of T cell repertoires in cytomegalovirus infection. The overall study: Public TCR beta signatures provided an indication of both CMV infection and a matching HLA type. Broader study findings: Cumulative frequency of public TCR beta families picked out carriers of CMV plus the relevant HLA.

This clonotype was seen more than once but under ten times. The antigen is not known. The CDR3 runs to 18 residues. Germline CDR1 is DFQATT and CDR2 is SNEGSKA (reference sequence). With V trimmed by 4 bases and J by 0 bases, 14 bases remained unmatched. In TCRdb, the reads were re-called with MiXCR into one record per CDR3 protein. The sample records hundreds of thousands of distinct CDR3 sequences, under 45% being singletons. The source was cultured PBMCs, collected from culture after CMV antigen stimulation. This sequence was found in a human donor in good health (CMV status not recorded). Some clones in this sample may be carry-over from other donors' samples. The chain carries TRBV20-1 and TRBJ2-1; 8 nucleotides line up with TRBD2. Here the CDR3 DNA reads TGCAGTGCTATCACCCGGGGAGGCGGGGGGAGCTCCTACAATGAGCAGTTCTTC. Translation gives CSAITRGGGGSSYNEQFF.